Presented here are 9 T cell receptor beta chains from one specimen sequenced in a study of T cell repertoires in cytomegalovirus infection. A single record per CDR3 protein comes from TCRdb applying MiXCR to the reads. The sample records approximately 170,000 distinct CDR3 sequences, approximately 17% being singletons. The sample consisted of CD8+ T cells from PBMCs. These receptors all stem from a human donor in good health (CMV status not recorded). Some clones in this sample may be carry-over from other donors' samples.

This clonotype was counted between two and nine times. The chain couples TRBV5-1 to TRBJ2-3; TRBD2 agrees at 8 bases. Unmatched junction bases numbered 5, after V lost 5 bases and J lost 3 bases. This CDR3 has 14 residues. From germline, CDR1 is SGHRS and CDR2 YFSETQ. CDR3: CASRTGGPTDTQYF. For the CDR3, the DNA is TGCGCCAGCAGAACGGGAGGGCCGACAGATACGCAGTATTTT.

This rearrangement joins TRBV7-6 to TRBJ2-5; 9 bases agree with TRBD2. The CDR3 runs 18 residues. Trimming at V came to 2 bases and at J to 4 bases, leaving 14 bases not matched to a gene. Looked up from germline, CDR1 is SGHVS and CDR2 is FNYEAQ. CDR3 sequence (DNA): TGTGCCAGCAGCTTAAGGGTCGGCGGGGGGGCTCTCGGAGAGACCCAGTACTTC. Amino acids: CASSLRVGGGALGETQYF.

This clonotype has just one count. This chain joins TRBV20-1 and TRBJ2-1; 10 nucleotides line up with TRBD2. J gave up 6 bases and V 6 bases, and 8 bases lay outside the gene matches. The CDR3 sequence is 14 residues long. The V gene's germline CDR1 is DFQATT and CDR2 SNEGSKA (reference sequence). The CDR3 here is CSAPQREGLNEQFF. CDR3 DNA sequence: TGCAGTGCCCCTCAGCGGGAGGGCCTCAATGAGCAGTTCTTC.

Only a few counts were recorded for this clonotype. CDR3 in amino acids: CASSGTVQNGYTF. The CDR3 nucleotides are TGTGCCAGCAGTGGGACTGTTCAGAATGGCTACACCTTC. The rearrangement joins TRBV28 to TRBJ1-2; a weak D match, TRBD1 (5 bases). The CDR3 has 13 residues. Trimming stripped 5 bases from V and 6 bases from J, with 13 bases between. CDR1 and CDR2 (germline): MDHEN, SYDVKM.

The genes are TRBV29-1 and TRBJ2-7, with TRBD2 matching 10 bases. Germline V lookup: CDR1 SQVTM, CDR2 ANQGSEA. This CDR3 comprises 14 residues. The V gene end was trimmed by 2 bases and the J gene end by 1 base; junction bases not matched to a gene: 2. CDR3 in amino acids: CSVETSGMSYEQYF. The CDR3 region has the DNA TGCAGCGTTGAAACTAGCGGGATGTCCTACGAGCAGTACTTC.

V and J are TRBV11-3 and TRBJ2-1; D assignment may be TRBD1 or TRBD2 (5 bases each). Germline V CDR1 and CDR2: SGHNT, YENEEA. Trimming took off 0 bases at V and 15 bases at J, with 18 bases between the two ends. The CDR3 length is 14 residues. CDR3 protein: CASSLDWDGPSGFF. The CDR3 nucleotides read TGTGCCAGCAGCTTAGATTGGGACGGACCTAGTGGGTTCTTC. Full variable domain (missing parts from reference TRBV11-3 and TRBJ2-1): EAGVVQSPRYKIIEKKQPVAFWCNPISGHNTLYWYLQNLGQGPELLIRYENEEAVDDSQLPKDRFSAERLKGVDSTLKIQPAELGDSAVYLCASSLDWDGPSGFFGPGTRLTVL.

The genes are TRBV28 and TRBJ1-2; D uncertain. Trimming stripped 3 bases from V and 0 bases from J, with 14 bases between. This CDR3 has 16 amino acids. Germline V CDR1 and CDR2: MDHEN, SYDVKM. The CDR3 DNA reads as TGTGCCAGCAGTTTTCCGGGGAGGGCCGCTAACTATGGCTACACCTTC. This gives the protein CASSFPGRAANYGYTF.

This clonotype was picked up a small number of times. The J gene is TRBJ2-1, the V gene TRBV28; 12 bases fit TRBD2. Germline CDR1 and CDR2: MDHEN and SYDVKM. Trimming took 4 bases from V and 0 from J; bases not matched to a gene: 13. The CDR3 is made up of 20 amino acids. For the CDR3, the DNA is TGTGCCAGCAGTTCCCCCCCGGGACTAGCGGGTGACGGCTCCTACAATGAGCAGTTCTTC. Its protein product is CASSSPPGLAGDGSYNEQFF.

The chain has TRBV6-8 and TRBJ1-5; D gene ambiguous. V lost 6 bases to trimming and J lost 9 bases, with 9 bases between them. CDR3 length equals 11 residues. CDR1 is MNHGY, CDR2 SAAAGT, per germline. For the CDR3, the DNA is TGTGCCAGCAGCGCTGTGAGGCCCCAGCATTTT. This gives the protein CASSAVRPQHF.